This entry lists 10 T cell receptor beta chains sequenced from one sample in a study of cytomegalovirus exposure and HLA in healthy donors. The PCR made use of 60 Vbeta and 13 Jbeta primers. Clones were sequenced by immunoSEQ multiplex PCR, and TCRdb holds only the in-frame ones, with some missing. Of fewer than 200,000 clones in the sample, roughly 82% were seen once. The sample consisted of PBMCs. These receptors came from a man aged 50-59 years in good health and CMV-seropositive.

This rearrangement joins TRBV27 to TRBJ2-1; 7 bases are a match to TRBD2. The CDR3 runs 16 residues. Germline loops: CDR1 MNHEY, CDR2 SMNVEV (reference sequence). The J segment lost 0 bases and the V segment lost 6 bases, leaving 8 bases of the junction unmatched. CDR3 bases: TGTGCCAGCAGGGAGCGGGGAGGAGCCTCCTACAATGAGCAGTTCTTC. This gives the protein CASRERGGASYNEQFF.

The genes are TRBV6-1 and TRBJ1-1, with a possible D match to TRBD1 (5 bases). Germline CDR1 MNHNS, CDR2 SASEGT. V lost 3 bases, J lost 4 bases, and 9 bases lay in between. This CDR3 is built from 13 residues. DNA of the CDR3: TGTGCCAGCAGTGATCAGCAGGGCACTGAAGCTTTCTTT. This encodes CASSDQQGTEAFF.

The chain uses TRBV19 and TRBJ1-2, with 8 bases lining up with TRBD1. Germline loops: CDR1 LNHDA, CDR2 SQIVND (reference sequence). This CDR3 has 14 residues. J gave up 7 bases and V 6 bases, and 10 bases lay outside the gene matches. Here the CDR3 DNA reads TGTGCCAGTAGGGGGAGTGACAGGGGACGTGGCTACACCTTC. Residues: CASRGSDRGRGYTF.

As for this clone: Other DNA sequences in this sample translate to the same CDR3. The V call is TRBV29-1, the J call TRBJ2-1, with D unclear. This CDR3 comprises 10 residues. Trimming removed 4 bases at V and 6 bases at J, with 4 bases between. CDR1 and CDR2 (germline): SQVTM, ANQGSEA. The DNA of the CDR3 is TGCAGCGTTGCGCGCAATGAGCAGTTCTTC. As protein: CSVARNEQFF.

V and J are TRBV19 and TRBJ1-5, with 7 bases matching TRBD1. Germline trimming cut 6 bases from V and 2 bases from J; bases unmatched to any gene: 7. Germline V gene lookup returns CDR1 LNHDA and CDR2 SQIVND (reference sequence). CDR3 size: 15 residues. CDR3 amino acids: CASSKGGTGNQPQHF. In DNA, the CDR3 is TGTGCCAGTAGCAAGGGCGGGACAGGCAATCAGCCCCAGCATTTT. The variable domain in full, with the rest retrieved from reference TRBV19 and TRBJ1-5, is DGGITQSPKYLFRKEGQNVTLSCEQNLNHDAMYWYRQDPGQGLRLIYYSQIVNDFQKGDIAEGYSVSREKKESFPLTVTSAQKNPTAFYLCASSKGGTGNQPQHFGDGTRLSIL.

V gene TRBV5-1 combines with J gene TRBJ2-7; TRBD2 might be the D (6 bases). Germline lookup yields CDR1 SGHRS and CDR2 YFSETQ. CDR3 length equals 16 residues. The ends were cut back, 4 bases at V and 4 bases at J, with 21 bases in the middle. CDR3 in DNA: TGCGCCAGCAGCGCCTACGGGAGCGACCCTCCGTACGAGCAGTACTTC. Translation gives CASSAYGSDPPYEQYF.

The rearrangement uses TRBV28 and TRBJ1-5, with TRBD1 identical over 8 bases. CDR3 length: 15 residues. The germline V gene has CDR1 MDHEN and CDR2 SYDVKM. The trim removed 3 bases at V and 3 bases at J, leaving 4 bases unmatched. In nucleotides, the CDR3 is TGTGCCAGCAGTTTTGGACAGGGACTCAATCAGCCCCAGCATTTT. Protein: CASSFGQGLNQPQHF.

The chain is built from TRBV11-2 and TRBJ1-3, with D possibly being TRBD1 (5 bases). Germline V lookup: CDR1 SGHAT, CDR2 FQNNGV. The CDR3 runs 15 residues. The V gene lost 3 bases and the J gene lost 2 bases, with 11 bases spanning the gap. The DNA of the CDR3 is TGTGCCAGCAGCTTTGGGGGGACGACTGGAAACACCATATATTTT. This encodes CASSFGGTTGNTIYF.

Only a few counts were recorded for this clone. This chain connects TRBV29-1 to TRBJ2-1; D may be TRBD2 (6 bases). The CDR3 sequence is 14 residues long. Trimming cost V 4 bases and J 1 base, with 11 bases left between them. Germline loops: CDR1 SQVTM, CDR2 ANQGSEA. For the CDR3, the DNA is TGCAGCGTTGGGGGAGGAAGTTCCTACAATGAGCAGTTCTTC. Encoded protein: CSVGGGSSYNEQFF.

This clone was found once. The genes are TRBV28 and TRBJ1-2; 9 nucleotides align to TRBD1. The CDR3 is 13 amino acids. Unmatched junction bases numbered 4, after V lost 9 bases and J lost 2 bases. Looked up from germline, CDR1 is MDHEN and CDR2 is SYDVKM. The CDR3 reads CASGDRVNYGYTF. The CDR3 DNA reads as TGTGCCAGTGGGGACAGGGTAAACTATGGCTACACCTTC.